This TCR beta chain was captured by sequencing in a study of cytomegalovirus exposure and HLA in healthy donors. The study's findings and limits: Sequencing likely produced, as an artifact, a cluster of highly shared sequence variants. Based on reports, TCR beta sequences accurately predicted HLA-A and HLA-B alleles for most subjects.

This CDR3 is built from 16 residues. Germline lookup yields CDR1 MNHEY and CDR2 SVGAGI. V lost 2 bases, J lost 1 base, and 11 bases lay in between. As to this clone: Its matching antigen is unknown.

A multiplex PCR was run with 60 Vbeta primers and 13 Jbeta primers. Measured with immunoSEQ multiplex PCR; TCRdb has only the in-frame clones, and not every one. The sample has about 120,000 clones; roughly 85% are singletons. This rearrangement joins TRBV6-5 to TRBJ2-2, with unresolved D. Sequencing was performed on PBMCs. This receptor was taken from a man aged 25 to 40 in good health and CMV-seropositive. DNA for the CDR3: TGTGCCAGCAGTTACGGCAGGTGGCAGAACACCGGGGAGCTGTTTTTT. Its protein product is CASSYGRWQNTGELFF.